The text below deals with one T cell receptor beta chain. This CDR3 is 15 amino acids long. The germline CDR1 and CDR2 sequences are ENHRY and SYGVKD. V shed 10 bases, J shed 2 bases, and the junction held 11 bases outside the gene matches. The data belong to a study of blood T cell repertoires in COVID-19. Study context: Donors in the United States, Italy and Spain gave samples during acute or convalescent COVID-19. T cells, B-cell-depleted T cells, or PBMCs provided the cDNA or gDNA that served as material.

The repertoire was sequenced with immunoSEQ multiplex PCR; TCRdb's copy has only in-frame clones and lacks some. The table shows over 150,000 clones, with approximately 86% occurring only once. It was during active infection that Seattle patients were enrolled and then longitudinally followed. The clonotype originates from a man in his 60s with COVID-19, enrolled during active disease. This sequence joins TRBV10-3 and TRBJ1-2; 9 bases are shared with TRBD1. The source material was peripheral blood. Here the CDR3 reads CATREATGGNYGYTF. The CDR3 region has the DNA TGTGCCACCCGCGAGGCTACAGGGGGCAACTATGGCTACACCTTC.